This TCR beta chain stems from a study of T cells after posttransplantation cyclophosphamide. Regarding the study as a whole: Skin or GI-infiltrating T cells shared few TRB sequences with blood. TRB clonality was highly associated with recipient CMV seropositivity and reactivation.

The CDR3 has 14 residues. V dropped 5 bases and J dropped 5; count of bases not matched to a gene: 9. Per germline, CDR1 MGHRA and CDR2 YSYEKL. The repertoire was sequenced with immunoSEQ multiplex PCR; TCRdb's copy has only in-frame clones and lacks some. Altogether about 3,600 clones are present, 65% to 75% being singletons, with the ten largest covering roughly a quarter. The related graft donor's blood sample was taken on the day of bone marrow donation. This clone occurred once. Its antigen remains unidentified. This receptor was identified in a man aged 45-60 years. The rearrangement uses TRBV4-1 and TRBJ2-7, with 7 positions matching TRBD1. The sample was memory CD8+ T cells sorted from blood. The CDR3, as DNA: TGCGCCAGCAGCTTCGACAGGGCCACCCACGAGCAGTACTTC. Protein product: CASSFDRATHEQYF.